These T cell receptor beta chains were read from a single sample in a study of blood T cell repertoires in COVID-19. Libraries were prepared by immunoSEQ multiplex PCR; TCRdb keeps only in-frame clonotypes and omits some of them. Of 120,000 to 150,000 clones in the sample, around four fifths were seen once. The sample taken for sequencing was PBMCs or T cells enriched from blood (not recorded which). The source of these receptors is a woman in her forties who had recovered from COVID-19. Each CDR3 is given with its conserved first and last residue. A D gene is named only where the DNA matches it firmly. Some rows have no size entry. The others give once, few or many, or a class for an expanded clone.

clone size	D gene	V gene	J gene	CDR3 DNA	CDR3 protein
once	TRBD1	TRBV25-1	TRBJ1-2	TGTGCCAGCAGTACGCCGGGACAGTCCTTTGCCAGTGGCTACACCTTC	CASSTPGQSFASGYTF
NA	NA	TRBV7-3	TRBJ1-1	TGTGCCAGCCGGGTCTCATTGAACACTGAAGCTTTCTTT	CASRVSLNTEAFF
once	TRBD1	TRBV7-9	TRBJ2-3	TGTGCCAGCAGATCCCGGGACAGGGGGGTTAACGGCACAGATACGCAGTATTTT	CASRSRDRGVNGTDTQYF
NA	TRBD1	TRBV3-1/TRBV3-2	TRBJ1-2	TGTGCCAGCAGCCAAACGACAGGGGTCGGCTACACCTTC	CASSQTTGVGYTF
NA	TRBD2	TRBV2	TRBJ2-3	TGTGCCAGCAGTCGGACTAGCGGGGCCCCAGATACGCAGTATTTT	CASSRTSGAPDTQYF
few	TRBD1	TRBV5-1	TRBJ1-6	TGCGCCAGCAGCGCCGACAGGGTCACTAGGAATTCACCCCTCCACTTT	CASSADRVTRNSPLHF
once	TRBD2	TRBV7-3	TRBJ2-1	TGTGCCAGCAGCAACGGACTAGCGGTAGATGAGCAGTTCTTC	CASSNGLAVDEQFF
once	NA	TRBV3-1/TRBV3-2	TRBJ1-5	TGTGCCAGCAGCCAAGGTGGCGGAGGGAATCAGCCCCAGCATTTT	CASSQGGGGNQPQHF
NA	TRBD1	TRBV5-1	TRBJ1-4	TGCGCCAGCAGCTGGGCCGGGACAGGGTCTAATGAAAAACTGTTTTTT	CASSWAGTGSNEKLFF
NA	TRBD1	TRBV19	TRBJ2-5	TGTGCCAGTTCAGACCACAACAGGGGCGGGGAGACCCAGTACTTC	CASSDHNRGGETQYF
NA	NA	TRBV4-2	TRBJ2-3	TGTGCCAGCAGCCAATTAATCCGGGACAAACCTACAGATACGCAGTATTTT	CASSQLIRDKPTDTQYF
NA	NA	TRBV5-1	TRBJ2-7	TGCGCCAGCAGCCCGGAACCGGGACAAAGCTCCTACGAGCAGTACTTC	CASSPEPGQSSYEQYF
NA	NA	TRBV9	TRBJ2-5	TGTGCCAGCAGCGTAGCTAGTACGTCAGGGGAAGAGACCCAGTACTTC	CASSVASTSGEETQYF
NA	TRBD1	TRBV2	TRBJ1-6	TGTGCCAGCAGTGTAGGGACAGGGGGCTCACCCCTCCACTTT	CASSVGTGGSPLHF
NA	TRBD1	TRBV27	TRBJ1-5	TGTGCCAGCAGTTTGTTCGCTCCCGGGACAGGCAATCAGCCCCAGCATTTT	CASSLFAPGTGNQPQHF
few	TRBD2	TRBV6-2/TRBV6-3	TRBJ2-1	TGTGCCAGCAGTTACGGCCTAGCGGGGGAATCCTACAATGAGCAGTTCTTC	CASSYGLAGESYNEQFF
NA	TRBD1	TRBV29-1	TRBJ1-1	TGCAGCGCCATCTGGGACAGGGGGAACACTGAAGCTTTCTTT	CSAIWDRGNTEAFF
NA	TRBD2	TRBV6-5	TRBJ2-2	TGTGCCAGCAGTTTTGGACTAGCGGGGGGTGGCGGGGAGCTGTTTTTT	CASSFGLAGGGGELFF
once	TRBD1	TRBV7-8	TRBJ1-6	TGTGCCAGCAGCCTCGGGACAGGGGAGATGAATTCACCCCTCCACTTT	CASSLGTGEMNSPLHF
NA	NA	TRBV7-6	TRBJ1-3	TGTGCCAGCAGCTTGGGGGGCTCTGGAAACACCATATATTTT	CASSLGGSGNTIYF
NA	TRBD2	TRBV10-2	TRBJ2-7	TGCGCCAGCACTGAAGGACTAGCGGGAGACGAGCAGTACTTC	CASTEGLAGDEQYF
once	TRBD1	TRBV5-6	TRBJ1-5	TGTGCCAGCAGCTCAGGGGGCAAGGGACAGCCCCAGCATTTT	CASSSGGKGQPQHF
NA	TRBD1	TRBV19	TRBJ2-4	TGTGCCAGCCCCCATTCGACAGGGTTAGCCAAAAACATTCAGTACTTC	CASPHSTGLAKNIQYF
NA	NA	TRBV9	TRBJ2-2	TGTGCCAGCAGCGTAGAATCTGACACCGGGGAGCTGTTTTTT	CASSVESDTGELFF
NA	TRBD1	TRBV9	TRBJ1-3	TGTGCCAGCAGCGCCGGACAGGGGGCAACTGGAAACACCATATATTTT	CASSAGQGATGNTIYF
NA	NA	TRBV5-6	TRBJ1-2	TGTGCCAGCAGCTTGGAAGGGGATGGCTACACCTTC	CASSLEGDGYTF
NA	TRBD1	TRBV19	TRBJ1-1	TGTGCCAGTAGTATAGAAGGGGGCGTCACTGAAGCTTTCTTT	CASSIEGGVTEAFF
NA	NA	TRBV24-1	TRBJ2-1	TGTGCCACCAGCGGCGGTGAGCAGTTCTTC	CATSGGEQFF
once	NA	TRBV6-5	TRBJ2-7	TGTGCCAGCAGTTACCGGAGTAAGGAGGCCTCCTACGAGCAGTACTTC	CASSYRSKEASYEQYF
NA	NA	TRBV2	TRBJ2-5	TGTGCCAGCAGAATCGAGGGTCAAGAGACCCAGTACTTC	CASRIEGQETQYF
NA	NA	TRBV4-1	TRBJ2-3	TGCGCCAGCAGCCAAGTCCACCGAACAGGGAGCACAGATACGCAGTATTTT	CASSQVHRTGSTDTQYF
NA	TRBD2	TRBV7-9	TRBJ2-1	TGTGCCAGCAGCCCCAGACTAGCGGTGACTAAGGATGAGCAGTTCTTC	CASSPRLAVTKDEQFF
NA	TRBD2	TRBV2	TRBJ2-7	TGTGCCAGCAATACGGGGACTAGGTCTTCCTACGAGCAGTACTTC	CASNTGTRSSYEQYF
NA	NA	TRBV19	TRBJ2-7	TGTGCCAGTAGCACCAGAGGGGTTCGGGGGTACGAGCAGTACTTC	CASSTRGVRGYEQYF
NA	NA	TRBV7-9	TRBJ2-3	TGTGCCAGCAGCTCCTCAGGGGTTGATACGCAGTATTTT	CASSSSGVDTQYF
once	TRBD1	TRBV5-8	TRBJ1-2	TGTGCCAGCGACGGAGGGACAGGGGCAAGCTATGGCTACACCTTC	CASDGGTGASYGYTF
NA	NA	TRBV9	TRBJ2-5	TGTGCCAGCAGCGTAGCTGGCGGGACAGAAGAGACCCAGTACTTC	CASSVAGGTEETQYF
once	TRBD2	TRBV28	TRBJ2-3	TGTGCCAGTTATCCCCCGGGACTAGCCATTTTAGCTGCAGATACGCAGTATTTT	CASYPPGLAILAADTQYF
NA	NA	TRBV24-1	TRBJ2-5	TGTGCCACCAGTGTCCCAGGGGGGGAGACCCAGTACTTC	CATSVPGGETQYF
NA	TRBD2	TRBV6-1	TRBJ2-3	TGTGCCAGCAGTGAGGTCAAGCGGGGGAGTTTAACGCAGTATTTT	CASSEVKRGSLTQYF
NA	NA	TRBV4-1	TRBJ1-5	TGCGCCAGCAGCCAAGAGCAGTATCTCAATCAGCCCCAGCATTTT	CASSQEQYLNQPQHF
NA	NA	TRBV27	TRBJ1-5	TGTGCCAGCAGTTTCTACAGCGGCCAGCCCCAGCATTTT	CASSFYSGQPQHF